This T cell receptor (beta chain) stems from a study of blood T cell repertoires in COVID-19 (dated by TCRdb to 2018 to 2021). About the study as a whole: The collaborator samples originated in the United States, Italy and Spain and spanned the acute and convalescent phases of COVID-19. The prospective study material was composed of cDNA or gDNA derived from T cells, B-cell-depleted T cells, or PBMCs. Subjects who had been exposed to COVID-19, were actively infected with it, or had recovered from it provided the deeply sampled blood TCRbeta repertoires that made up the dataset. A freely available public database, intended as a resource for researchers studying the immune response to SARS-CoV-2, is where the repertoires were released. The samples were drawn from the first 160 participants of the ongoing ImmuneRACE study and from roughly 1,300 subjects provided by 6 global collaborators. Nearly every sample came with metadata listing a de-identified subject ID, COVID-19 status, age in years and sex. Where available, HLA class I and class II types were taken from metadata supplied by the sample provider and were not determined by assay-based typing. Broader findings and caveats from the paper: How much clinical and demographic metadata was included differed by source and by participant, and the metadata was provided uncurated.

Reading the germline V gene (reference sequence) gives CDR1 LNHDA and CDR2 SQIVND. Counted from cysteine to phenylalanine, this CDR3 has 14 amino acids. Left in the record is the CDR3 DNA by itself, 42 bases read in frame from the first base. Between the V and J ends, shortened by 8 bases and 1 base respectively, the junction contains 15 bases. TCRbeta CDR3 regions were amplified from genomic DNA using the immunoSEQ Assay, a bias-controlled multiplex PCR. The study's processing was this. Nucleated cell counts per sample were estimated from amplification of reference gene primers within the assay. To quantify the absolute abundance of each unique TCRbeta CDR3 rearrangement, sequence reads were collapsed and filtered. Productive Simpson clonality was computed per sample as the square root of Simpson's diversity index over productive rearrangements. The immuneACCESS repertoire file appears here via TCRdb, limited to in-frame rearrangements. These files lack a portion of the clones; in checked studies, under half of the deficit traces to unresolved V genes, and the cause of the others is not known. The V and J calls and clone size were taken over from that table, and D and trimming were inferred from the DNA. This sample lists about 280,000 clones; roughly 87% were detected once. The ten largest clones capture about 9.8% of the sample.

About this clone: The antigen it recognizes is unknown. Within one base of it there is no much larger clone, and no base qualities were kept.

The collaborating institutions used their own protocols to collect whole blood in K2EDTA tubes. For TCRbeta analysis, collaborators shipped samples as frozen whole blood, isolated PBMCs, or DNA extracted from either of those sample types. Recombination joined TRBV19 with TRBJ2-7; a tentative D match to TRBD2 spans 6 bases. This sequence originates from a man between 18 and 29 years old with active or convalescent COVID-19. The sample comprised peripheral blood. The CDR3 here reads CASSGDRPSYEQYF. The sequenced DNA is TGTGCCAGTTCGGGGGACCGCCCTTCCTACGAGCAGTACTTC.